This TCR beta chain comes out of a study of cytomegalovirus exposure and HLA in healthy donors. Study-level background: In an early release, HLA-typed donors contributed tens of millions of unique TCR sequences. Study findings and constraints: In a later analysis, TCR beta V- and J-gene trimming showed a link to a missense DCLRE1C variant. A previous analysis found most TCR beta V segments productive roughly 87% or roughly 30% of the time.

Note on this clone: The antigen remains undetermined.

Trimming cost V 1 base and J 2 bases; bases outside gene matches: 4. CDR1 and CDR2 (germline): KGHSH, LQKENI. This CDR3 is built from 16 residues. PCR involved 60 Vbeta and 13 Jbeta primers. Sequencing used immunoSEQ multiplex PCR; TCRdb keeps in-frame clones, though not all of them. The repertoire holds 83,000 or so clones, about 79% seen once, with roughly 6% in the top ten. This receptor was identified in a female donor in good health and CMV-seronegative. V usage is TRBV18 and J usage is TRBJ1-2; 10 bases are shared with TRBD1. Sequenced material: PBMCs. The CDR3 spells CASSPLGQGKNYGYTF. The CDR3 DNA is TGTGCCAGCTCACCACTGGGACAGGGGAAGAACTATGGCTACACCTTC. Complete variable domain (other parts from reference TRBV18 and TRBJ1-2): NAGVMQNPRHLVRRRGQEARLRCSPMKGHSHVYWYRQLPEEGLKFMVYLQKENIIDESGMPKERFSAEFPKEGPSILRIQQVVRGDSAAYFCASSPLGQGKNYGYTFGSGTRLTVV.